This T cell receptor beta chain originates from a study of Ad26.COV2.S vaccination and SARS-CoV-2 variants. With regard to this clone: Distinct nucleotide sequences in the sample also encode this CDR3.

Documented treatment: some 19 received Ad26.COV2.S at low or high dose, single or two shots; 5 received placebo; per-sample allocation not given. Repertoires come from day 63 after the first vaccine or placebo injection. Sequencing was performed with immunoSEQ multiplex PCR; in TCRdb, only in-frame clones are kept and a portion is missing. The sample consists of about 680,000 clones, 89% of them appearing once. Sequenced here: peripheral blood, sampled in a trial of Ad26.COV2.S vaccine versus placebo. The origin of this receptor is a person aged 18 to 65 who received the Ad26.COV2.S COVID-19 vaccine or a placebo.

Written as DNA, the CDR3 is TGTGCCAGCAGCTTGCGGGGGAACACTGAAGCTTTCTTT. Protein product: CASSLRGNTEAFF. V and J are TRBV5-4 and TRBJ1-1; D is undetermined. Germline CDR1 and CDR2: SGHNT and YYREEE (reference sequence). V lost 1 base, J lost 1 base, and 5 bases lay in between. CDR3 length: 13 amino acids.